This paragraph covers one T cell receptor beta chain sequence. Treatment here: roughly 20 received Ad26.COV2.S at low or high dose, single or two shots; about 5 received placebo; per-sample allocation not given. The samples were gathered on day 63 after the first injection of vaccine or placebo. Donation was by an adult aged 18-55 years who was in Boston. Method: immunoSEQ multiplex PCR; TCRdb's copy keeps in-frame clones and lacks some. The data show 290,000 or so clones, with about 87% seen just once and over 2.5% held by the top ten. The sample originates from a study of Ad26.COV2.S vaccination and SARS-CoV-2 variants. Overall study context: In the study, Ad26.COV2.S was injected intramuscularly once, or twice 56 days apart.

The TCR sequence derives from a person aged 18 to 65 who received the Ad26.COV2.S COVID-19 vaccine or a placebo. The sequencing used peripheral blood, collected in a trial of Ad26.COV2.S vaccine versus placebo.

The CDR3 spells CASSLVTGGRYNEQFF. CDR3 bases: TGCGCCAGCAGCTTGGTGACAGGGGGAAGATACAATGAGCAGTTCTTC. The V call is TRBV5-1, the J call TRBJ2-1; 9 bases line up with TRBD1. The CDR3 loop spans 16 amino acids. Germline CDR1 is SGHRS and CDR2 is YFSETQ. The ends lost 0 bases at V and 4 bases at J; junction bases unmatched: 5.